This T cell receptor (beta chain) was retrieved from a study of T cells in Graves' hyperthyroidism and ophthalmopathy. RNA transcripts were the template for amplifying TCR beta CDR3 regions. First-round RT-PCR targeting the TCR CDR3 was performed with the HTBI primer set. TCRdb reanalysed the multiplex PCR reads using MiXCR and keeps one entry per CDR3 protein. Among fewer than 650,000 distinct CDR3 sequences listed, 14% were seen once. The V and J ends lost 3 bases and 5 bases respectively, with 8 bases between them. Germline V gene sequence: CDR1 MGHRA, CDR2 YSYEKL. CDR3 length: 12 residues. The chain has TRBV4-1 and TRBJ2-7; a possible D gene is TRBD2 (6 bases). The sequence derives from a woman in her forties with Graves' hyperthyroidism. Sequenced input: blood. CDR3: CASSQRDDEQYF. DNA for the CDR3: TGCGCCAGCAGCCAGCGGGACGACGAGCAGTACTTC.